This T cell receptor beta chain was identified in a study of naive and memory T cell subsets. Germline V gives CDR1 MNHEY, CDR2 SMNVEV (reference sequence). There are 15 residues in the CDR3. Regarding this clonotype: One end of the junction fails to match germline, which may point to a read error.

The beta constant-region primer was an equimolar mix of two oligonucleotides covering TRBC1 and TRBC2. Nested alpha and beta constant-region primers with the SP2 primer drove four PCR rounds on ligated cDNA. TCRdb analysed the UMI-ligation and nested PCR reads with MiXCR anew, one entry per CDR3 protein. The sample includes some 30,000 distinct CDR3 sequences, roughly 18% of them seen just once. The chain couples TRBV27 to TRBJ1-2; no clear D gene. The TCR originated in a human donor in good health. The material sequenced was effector memory CD4+ T cells from blood. Subset in this sample: effector memory, CD45RA- CD27-. The CDR3 sequence: CTSSLSRHHGYGYTF. CDR3 in DNA: TGCACCAGCAGTTTATCGAGGCACCACGGGTATGGCTACACCTTC.